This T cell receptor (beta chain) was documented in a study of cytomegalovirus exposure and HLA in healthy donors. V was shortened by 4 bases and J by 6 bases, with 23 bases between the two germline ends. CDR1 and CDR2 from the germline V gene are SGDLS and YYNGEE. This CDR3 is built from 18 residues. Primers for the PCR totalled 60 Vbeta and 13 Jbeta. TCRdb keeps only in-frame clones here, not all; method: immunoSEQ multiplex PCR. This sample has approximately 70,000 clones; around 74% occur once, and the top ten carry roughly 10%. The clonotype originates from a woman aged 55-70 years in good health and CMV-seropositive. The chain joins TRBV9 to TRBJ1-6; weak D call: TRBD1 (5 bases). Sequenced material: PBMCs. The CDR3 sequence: CASSPTRGGGALNSPLHF. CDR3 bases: TGTGCCAGCAGCCCGACGCGGGGGGGAGGAGCCCTTAATTCACCCCTCCACTTT.